These T cell receptor beta chains were read from a single sample in a study of read filtering for tumor transcriptome and immune sequencing. TCRdb fed the reads into MiXCR, producing one record per CDR3 protein. This sample has about 50,000 distinct CDR3 sequences, with 20% found just once. Material: a population of CD138-negative cells sorted from bone marrow. The receptors stem from a donor aged 40 or over with multiple myeloma. CDR3s include the opening cysteine and the closing phenylalanine or tryptophan. The D gene is left open where the match is weak. For some rows the clone size is stated as once, few or many, or as a class when expanded; others skip it.

clone_size,d_call,v_call,j_call,cdr3_aa,cdr3_nt
many,TRBD2,TRBV4-3,TRBJ2-7,CASSQALAGAYEQYF,TGTGCCAGCAGCCAGGCTCTAGCGGGAGCGTACGAGCAGTACTTC
many,.,TRBV11-2,TRBJ2-2,CASSLEYTGELFF,TGTGCCAGCAGCTTAGAGTACACCGGGGAGCTGTTTTTT
.,.,TRBV19,TRBJ2-1,CASSIPAGFYNGQFF,TGTGCCAGTAGTATTCCCGCGGGTTTCTACAATGGGCAGTTCTTC
many,.,TRBV25-1,TRBJ2-1,CASSEPTASSYNEQFF,TGTGCCAGCAGTGAACCAACGGCGAGCTCCTACAATGAGCAGTTCTTC
.,.,TRBV10-2,TRBJ2-4,CASRVGPTPLNIQYF,TGCGCCAGCCGTGTGGGCCCTACTCCTTTAAACATTCAGTACTTC
.,.,TRBV28,TRBJ2-3,CASRLDYINTDTQYF,TGTGCCAGCAGATTAGACTATATTAACACAGATACGCAGTATTTT
many,TRBD1,TRBV6-5,TRBJ1-1,CASSPTRHPGTGNTEAFF,TGTGCCAGCAGCCCCACTCGACACCCAGGGACAGGGAACACTGAAGCTTTCTTT
.,TRBD1,TRBV19,TRBJ1-6,CASSIEGTGVYKSPLLF,TGTGCCAGTAGTATAGAGGGGACAGGGGTTTATAAATCACCCCTCCTCTTT
.,.,TRBV4-3,TRBJ1-1,CASSPRVCSMNTEAFF,TGCGCCAGCAGCCCCCGAGTGTGCAGCATGAACACTGAAGCTTTCTTT
many,.,TRBV30,TRBJ1-4,CAWSVRAGIEKLFF,TGTGCCTGGAGTGTACGCGCAGGGATTGAAAAACTGTTTTTT
.,.,TRBV2,TRBJ2-1,CASSEFRGNGNEQFF,TGTGCCAGCAGTGAGTTCAGGGGAAATGGCAATGAGCAGTTCTTC
.,TRBD2,TRBV3-1,TRBJ2-3,CASSQWSSGRAEDTQYF,TGTGCCAGCAGCCAATGGTCCAGCGGGAGGGCGGAAGATACGCAGTATTTT
many,.,TRBV5-1,TRBJ1-1,CASSLAGGSGTEAFF,TGCGCCAGCAGCTTGGCCGGGGGGAGCGGCACTGAAGCTTTCTTT
medium-sized,.,TRBV20-1,TRBJ2-1,CSARDLGNEQFF,TGCAGTGCTAGAGACCTAGGAAATGAGCAGTTCTTC
many,TRBD1,TRBV7-9,TRBJ1-1,CASSPDRGFSEAFF,TGTGCCAGCAGCCCGGACAGGGGGTTCTCTGAAGCTTTCTTT
many,.,TRBV27,TRBJ2-7,CASSPLTLLPVGITGEQYF,TGTGCCAGTAGCCCTCTTACGTTGTTGCCGGTAGGGATTACGGGCGAGCAGTACTTC
.,.,TRBV13,TRBJ2-4,CASSLWSGIGPPKNIQYF,TGTGCCAGCAGCTTATGGTCCGGGATAGGGCCCCCCAAAAACATTCAGTACTTC
many,.,TRBV24-1,TRBJ2-3,CATSDTKGRGRADTQYF,TGTGCCACCAGTGATACGAAGGGGCGCGGACGGGCAGATACGCAGTATTTT
many,.,TRBV28,TRBJ2-7,CASSLIGSHEQYF,TGTGCCAGCAGTTTAATAGGGTCCCACGAGCAGTACTTC
many,TRBD2,TRBV29-1,TRBJ2-5,CSVERGLGGETQYF,TGCAGCGTTGAAAGGGGACTAGGAGGAGAGACCCAGTACTTC
many,.,TRBV18,TRBJ2-3,CASSPLTYTDTQYF,TGTGCCAGCTCACCACTCACGTACACAGATACGCAGTATTTT
few,TRBD2,TRBV14,TRBJ2-1,CASSTTMGRGNEQFF,TGTGCCAGCAGCACTACCATGGGGAGGGGCAATGAGCAGTTCTTC
many,TRBD2,TRBV20-1,TRBJ2-7,CSARDGGTYEQYF,TGCAGTGCTAGAGACGGGGGGACCTACGAGCAGTACTTC
.,TRBD2,TRBV7-9,TRBJ2-1,CASSAHTSGSSYNEQFF,TGTGCCAGCAGCGCACATACTAGCGGGAGCTCCTACAATGAGCAGTTCTTC
many,.,TRBV12-5,TRBJ2-1,CASGPQLVNEQFF,TGTGCTAGTGGCCCTCAACTCGTGAATGAGCAGTTCTTC
many,TRBD1,TRBV4-3,TRBJ2-1,CASSQDTGTGGNEQFF,TGCGCCAGCAGCCAGGATACCGGGACAGGGGGTAATGAGCAGTTCTTC
few,.,TRBV6-2/TRBV6-3,TRBJ2-7,CASSYWPYEQYF,TGTGCCAGCAGTTACTGGCCCTACGAGCAGTACTTC
few,.,TRBV28,TRBJ2-4,CASSSTGRGEINIQYF,TGTGCCAGCAGTTCGACTGGCAGGGGCGAAATTAACATTCAGTACTTC
many,.,TRBV28,TRBJ2-7,CASSLPYRVSPYEQYF,TGTGCCAGCAGTTTACCGTACAGGGTGTCCCCCTACGAGCAGTACTTC
.,TRBD1,TRBV2,TRBJ2-2,CANSGNSGQEAGELLF,TGTGCCAACAGTGGGAATTCGGGACAGGAGGCCGGGGAGCTGCTTTTT
many,TRBD2,TRBV12-3/TRBV12-4,TRBJ2-1,CASSLAGGPNNEQFF,TGTGCCAGCAGTCTAGCGGGAGGGCCGAACAATGAGCAGTTCTTC